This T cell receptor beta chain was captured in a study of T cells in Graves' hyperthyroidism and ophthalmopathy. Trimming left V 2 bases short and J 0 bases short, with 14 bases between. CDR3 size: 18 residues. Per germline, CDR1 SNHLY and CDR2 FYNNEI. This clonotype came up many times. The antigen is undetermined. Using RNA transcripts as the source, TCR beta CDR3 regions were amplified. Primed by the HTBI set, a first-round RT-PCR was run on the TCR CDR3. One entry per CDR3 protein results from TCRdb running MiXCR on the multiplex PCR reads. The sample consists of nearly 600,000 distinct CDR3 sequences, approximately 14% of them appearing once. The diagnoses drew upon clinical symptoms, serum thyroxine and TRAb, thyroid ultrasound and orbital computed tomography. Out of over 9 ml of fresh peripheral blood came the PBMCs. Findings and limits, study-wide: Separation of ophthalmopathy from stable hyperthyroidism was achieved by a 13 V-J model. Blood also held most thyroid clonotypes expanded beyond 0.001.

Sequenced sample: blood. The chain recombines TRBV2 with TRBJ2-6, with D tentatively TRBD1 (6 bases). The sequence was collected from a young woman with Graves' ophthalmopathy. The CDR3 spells CASSELGQLLSGANVLTF. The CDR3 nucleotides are TGTGCCAGCAGTGAACTAGGACAGCTCCTCTCTGGGGCCAACGTCCTGACTTTC.